These 9 T cell receptor beta chains originate from one sample sequenced in a study of Ad26.COV2.S vaccination and SARS-CoV-2 variants. The treatment was: roughly 20 received Ad26.COV2.S at low or high dose, single or two shots; about 5 received placebo; per-sample allocation not given. Day 63 following the first vaccine or placebo injection was when the samples were taken. Clones were sequenced by immunoSEQ multiplex PCR, and TCRdb holds only the in-frame ones, with some missing. Counted here are 430,000 or so clones, 89% occurring once; the ten biggest clones make up about 2.5%. The starting material was peripheral blood, obtained in a trial of Ad26.COV2.S vaccine versus placebo. The receptor set was obtained from a person between 18 and 59 years old who received the Ad26.COV2.S COVID-19 vaccine or a placebo.

The gene calls are TRBV3-1 (or the pseudogene TRBV3-2) and TRBJ2-1; D perhaps matches TRBD2 (5 bases). Per germline, CDR1 LGHDT and CDR2 YNNKEL (reference sequence). This CDR3 has 20 amino acids. Trimming took off 0 bases at V and 0 bases at J, with 21 bases between the two ends. CDR3 nucleotide sequence: TGTGCCAGCAGCCAAGATCCGTACCATAAGAGCGGAGCCTCCTACAATGAGCAGTTCTTC. Its protein is CASSQDPYHKSGASYNEQFF.

This chain joins TRBV5-4 and TRBJ2-1; D is ambiguous. CDR3 length equals 15 residues. Germline CDR1 reads SGHNT; CDR2 reads YYREEE (reference sequence). Trimming removed 2 bases from V and 0 bases from J, with 9 bases in between. DNA of the CDR3: TGTGCCAGCAGCTTCGGTCCGAGCTCCTACAATGAGCAGTTCTTC. It specifies CASSFGPSSYNEQFF.

This clone was recorded a few times. The J gene is TRBJ1-2, the V gene TRBV27; D is ambiguous. This CDR3 has 15 amino acids. Germline V gene data show CDR1 as MNHEY and CDR2 as SMNVEV (reference sequence). V was trimmed by 5 bases and J by 0 bases, leaving 13 bases between them. The CDR3 bases are TGTGCCAGCAGTCTAGGTTACGGTGCTAACTATGGCTACACCTTC. This encodes CASSLGYGANYGYTF.

This chain uses TRBV19 with TRBJ1-6, with a tentative D call TRBD1 (5 bases). Germline assignment: CDR1 LNHDA and CDR2 SQIVND (reference sequence). This CDR3 is 15 amino acids long. V was trimmed by 1 base and J by 8 bases, leaving 12 bases between them. The CDR3 loop is CASSIVTSGDSPLHF. The CDR3 coding sequence is TGTGCCAGTAGTATAGTAACCTCGGGGGATTCACCCCTCCACTTT. Together with reference TRBV19 and TRBJ1-6, the CDR3 gives the full variable domain: DGGITQSPKYLFRKEGQNVTLSCEQNLNHDAMYWYRQDPGQGLRLIYYSQIVNDFQKGDIAEGYSVSREKKESFPLTVTSAQKNPTAFYLCASSIVTSGDSPLHFGNGTRLTVT.

The chain combines TRBV19 with TRBJ2-2; 11 bases map to TRBD2. This CDR3 spans 16 amino acids. Germline CDR1 reads LNHDA; CDR2 reads SQIVND (reference sequence). V gave up 6 bases and J gave up 3 bases; unmatched junction bases: 6. CDR3 protein: CASSVGTSGYTGELFF. DNA of the CDR3: TGTGCCAGTAGCGTAGGGACTAGCGGCTACACCGGGGAGCTGTTTTTT.

CDR3 sequence reads: CASSQDVSLTGADTQYF. CDR3 nucleotides: TGTGCCAGCAGCCAAGATGTCTCCCTTACAGGGGCAGATACGCAGTATTTT. The chain employs TRBV14 and TRBJ2-3; 7 nucleotides match TRBD1. Germline CDR1 is SGHDN and CDR2 is FVKESK. V gave up 0 bases and J gave up 4 bases; unmatched junction bases: 10. CDR3 length: 17 amino acids.

This chain uses TRBV6-5 with TRBJ1-5; D possibly corresponds to TRBD1 (6 bases). The CDR3 loop spans 13 amino acids. V lost 5 bases, J lost 1 base, and 6 bases lay in between. Germline CDR1 is MNHEY and CDR2 is SVGAGI. Here the CDR3 DNA reads TGTGCCAGCAGTACAGGGAGCAATCAGCCCCAGCATTTT. Its translation is CASSTGSNQPQHF.

The V and J genes are TRBV7-9 and TRBJ2-1, with 14 bases aligning to TRBD2. This CDR3 is 15 amino acids long. V gave up 5 bases and J gave up 14 bases; unmatched junction bases: 11. The germline V gene has CDR1 SEHNR and CDR2 FQNEAQ (reference sequence). The CDR3 reads CASSPTGLAGDAEFF. The CDR3 bases are TGTGCCAGCAGCCCGACGGGACTAGCGGGAGACGCGGAGTTCTTC.

The CDR3 spells CASSFGQGDEKLFF. The CDR3 DNA follows: TGTGCCAGCAGCTTCGGACAGGGTGACGAAAAACTGTTTTTT. J is TRBJ1-4 and V is TRBV11-3; 8 bases are a match to TRBD1. The CDR3 extends over 14 amino acids. CDR1 is SGHNT, CDR2 YENEEA, per germline. V lost 3 bases to trimming and J lost 8 bases; unmatched junction nucleotides: 5.